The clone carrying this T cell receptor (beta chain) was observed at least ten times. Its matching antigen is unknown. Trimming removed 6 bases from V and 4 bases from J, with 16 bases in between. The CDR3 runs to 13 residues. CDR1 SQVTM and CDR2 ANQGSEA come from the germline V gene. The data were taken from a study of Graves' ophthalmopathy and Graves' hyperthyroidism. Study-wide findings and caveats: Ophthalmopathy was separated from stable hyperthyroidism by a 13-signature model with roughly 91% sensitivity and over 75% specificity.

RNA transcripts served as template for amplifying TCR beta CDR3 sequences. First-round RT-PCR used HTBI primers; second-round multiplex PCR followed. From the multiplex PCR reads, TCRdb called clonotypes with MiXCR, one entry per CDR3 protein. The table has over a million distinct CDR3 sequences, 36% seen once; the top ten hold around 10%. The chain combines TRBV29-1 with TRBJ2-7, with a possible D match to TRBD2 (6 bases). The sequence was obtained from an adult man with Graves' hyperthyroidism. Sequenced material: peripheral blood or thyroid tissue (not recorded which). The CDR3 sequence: CSVPGSGLYEQYF. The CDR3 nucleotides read TGCAGCGTCCCGGGTAGCGGCCTGTACGAGCAGTACTTC.